The 30 T cell receptor beta chains below all came from one sample that was sequenced in a study of tumor and adjacent non-tumor tissue in lung cancer. No cell sorting was done before RNA was extracted from the tissue. The library came from three nested PCR rounds adapted from ARM-PCR protocols. One entry per CDR3 protein results from TCRdb running MiXCR on the multiplex PCR reads. This table holds roughly 67,000 distinct CDR3 sequences, just under 60% found once. Sequencing was performed on lung tumor tissue. The receptors derive from a man aged 50 or older with non-small cell lung cancer.

In the case of this clonotype: This may arise from a read error, as a much more abundant clone is one base away. This chain uses TRBV7-9 with TRBJ2-7; TRBD1 aligns across 7 bases. This CDR3 has 12 residues. The J segment lost 4 bases and the V segment lost 7 bases, leaving 4 bases of the junction unmatched. Looked up from germline, CDR1 is SEHNR and CDR2 is FQNEAQ (reference sequence). The CDR3 nucleotides read TGTGCCAGCAACTCACAGGGGTACGAGCAGTACTTC. It encodes CASNSQGYEQYF.

In its sample, this clonotype was seen many times. The rearrangement links TRBV28 to TRBJ2-7; either TRBD1 or TRBD2 may fit D (5 bases each). Deletions cut 5 bases from V and 3 bases from J, with 14 bases between. Germline CDR1 and CDR2: MDHEN and SYDVKM. The CDR3 is 14 residues long. The CDR3 bases are TGTGCCAGCAGTCCACCGGGACGAGTCTACGAGCAGTACTTC. Translation gives CASSPPGRVYEQYF.

A remark on this clonotype: A junction end diverges from the germline sequence, so it may reflect a read error. The chain links TRBV6-5 to TRBJ2-2, with D perhaps matching TRBD2 (5 bases). From germline, CDR1 is MNHEY and CDR2 SVGAGI. The length of the CDR3 is 15 residues. The CDR3 nucleotides are TGTGTCAGCAACGGATGGGAAGGGAACACCGGGGAGCTGTTTTTC. The encoded protein is CVSNGWEGNTGELFF.

The chain combines TRBV2 with TRBJ2-4; D is perhaps TRBD1 (5 bases). Trimming left V 6 bases short and J 2 bases short, with 14 bases between. Germline V CDR1 and CDR2: SNHLY, FYNNEI. The CDR3 runs to 15 residues. The CDR3, as DNA: TGTGCCAGCAGCGCACAGGACACGTCCAAAAACATTCAGTACTTC. Amino acids: CASSAQDTSKNIQYF.

This clonotype came up a few times. This may stem from a read error, because a much larger clone lies one nucleotide away. The V call is TRBV6-2 or TRBV6-3, the J call TRBJ2-7; unclear D gene. V lost 2 bases and J 3 bases, leaving 11 bases between the germline ends. Germline values: CDR1 MNHEY, CDR2 SVGEGT. The CDR3 contains 14 residues. The CDR3, as DNA: TGTGCCAGCAGTTACCACGACCCAGGCTACGAGCAGTACTTC. This codes for CASSYHDPGYEQYF.

With respect to this clonotype: It is likely a read error, because the conserved phenylalanine at the end of the CDR3 is missing. The rearrangement joins TRBV29-1 to TRBJ1-5; the D is unclear. CDR1 is SQVTM and CDR2 is ANQGSEA in the germline V gene. The V gene lost 4 bases and the J gene lost 5 bases, with 18 bases spanning the gap. The CDR3 totals 15 residues. The CDR3, as DNA: TGCAGCGTTGCCTTCAGGTATGGAGACGATCAGCCCCAGCATTAT. It translates to CSVAFRYGDDQPQHY.

This clonotype was detected only once. One junction end does not reproduce the germline sequence, and a read error may be involved. V gene TRBV12-3 or TRBV12-4 combines with J gene TRBJ1-5, with a weak D call TRBD1 (6 bases). The CDR3 is 13 amino acids. The CDR3 spells CASAQGSNQAQHF. Written as DNA, the CDR3 is TGCGCCAGCGCACAGGGTAGCAATCAGGCCCAGCATTTT.

This clonotype was seen a few times. The genes are TRBV7-9 and TRBJ2-1, with D possibly TRBD2 on 6 matching bases. The CDR3 is 13 residues long. CDR1 and CDR2 from the germline V gene are SEHNR and FQNEAQ (reference sequence). The V end lost 1 base, the J end lost 10 bases, and 11 bases lay between the germline ends. The CDR3 nucleotides are TGTGCCAGCAGCTTAGGCCACCTAGCGGAGCAGTTCTTC. The encoded protein is CASSLGHLAEQFF.

About this clonotype itself: Likely a read error: the CDR3 ends without its conserved phenylalanine or tryptophan. The rearrangement links TRBV6-5 to TRBJ2-1; tentatively, D is TRBD1 or TRBD2 (5 bases each). Per the germline V gene, CDR1 is MNHEY and CDR2 is SVGAGI. V lost 6 bases to trimming and J lost 9 bases, with 12 bases between them. The CDR3 spans 12 residues. The CDR3 loop is CASRATGPEQFI. Written as DNA, the CDR3 is TGTGCCAGCAGAGCCACGGGGCCTGAGCAGTTCATC.

This clonotype was seen only once. The conserved phenylalanine or tryptophan is not found at the CDR3 terminus, so this likely reflects a read error. The gene calls are TRBV6-5 and TRBJ2-6, with unresolved D. The CDR3 runs 14 residues. Germline loops: CDR1 MNHEY, CDR2 SVGAGI. The DNA for the CDR3 is TGTGCCAGCAGTCGGATCTCTGTGGCCAACGTCCTGACTCTC. It encodes CASSRISVANVLTL.

In this sample, this clonotype turned up a few times. A single base separates this from a much larger clone, so it may be a read error. The genes are TRBV13 and TRBJ2-3; 10 bases fit TRBD2. CDR1 PRHDT and CDR2 FYEKMQ come from the germline V gene (reference sequence). The CDR3 sequence is 14 residues long. The CDR3, as DNA: TGTGCCGGCAGCGCCTCTAGCGGGGGCGGTACGCAGTATTTT. It specifies CAGSASSGGGTQYF.

This clonotype was counted once. A single base separates this from a much larger clone, so it may be a read error. The chain has TRBV30 and TRBJ2-1; TRBD2 matches 8 bases. The germline gives CDR1 GTSNPN, CDR2 SVGIG (reference sequence). The CDR3 contains 13 residues. CDR3 bases: TGTGCCGGCACTAGCGGTTACTACAATGAGCAGATCTTC. It specifies CAGTSGYYNEQIF. Complete variable domain (other parts from reference TRBV30 and TRBJ2-1): SQTIHQWPATLVQPVGSPLSLECTVEGTSNPNLYWYRQAAGRGLQLLFYSVGIGQISSEVPQNLSASRPQDRQFILSSKKLLLSDSGFYLCAGTSGYYNEQIFGPGTRLTVL.

Comments on this clonotype: Just one base apart from a much larger clone, this may be a read error. This chain connects TRBV29-1 to TRBJ2-7, with D tentatively TRBD2 (6 bases). CDR3 length: 13 amino acids. CDR1 and CDR2 (germline): SQVTM, ANQGSEA. V lost 7 bases and J lost 5, with 18 bases in between. The CDR3: CSAAPSGLDEQYF. In DNA form, the CDR3 reads TGCAGCGCCGCGCCCAGCGGGTTGGACGAGCAGTACTTC.

With respect to this clonotype: Mismatch with germline at one junction end may stem from a read error. The V gene is TRBV6-1, the J gene TRBJ2-7, with D tentatively TRBD1 or TRBD2 (5 bases each). The CDR3 is 16 residues long. Germline assignment: CDR1 MNHNS and CDR2 SASEGT. The CDR3 DNA reads TGTGCCAGCAGTGAACCCGAAGAGGGGCGCGGTTACGGGCAGTACTTC. It codes for CASSEPEEGRGYGQYF.

As for this clonotype: A much larger clone is a single base away; this may be a read error. The chain joins TRBV9 to TRBJ2-6; D is uncertain. The length of the CDR3 is 16 residues. Germline assignment: CDR1 SGDLS and CDR2 YYNGEE. CDR3 loop: CASGVGPAGGANVLTF. CDR3 bases: TGTGCCAGCGGCGTAGGCCCCGCCGGAGGGGCCAACGTCCTGACTTTC.

A word on this clonotype: The junction and the germline gene differ at one end; a read error may be behind it. The rearrangement uses TRBV11-2 and TRBJ2-7; D may be TRBD1 or TRBD2 (6 bases each). Germline CDR1 reads SGHAT; CDR2 reads FQNNGV. This CDR3 has 12 amino acids. For the CDR3, the DNA is TGTGCTAGCAGCACGGGGGACAACGAGCAGTATTTC. This encodes CASSTGDNEQYF.

Notes on this clonotype: A much larger clone lies one base from this, so it may be a read error. The rearrangement links TRBV12-3 or TRBV12-4 to TRBJ2-7; 7 bases are a match to TRBD2. CDR3 length: 15 residues. Here the CDR3 reads CARRLGLTESYEQYF. The CDR3 DNA reads as TGTGCCCGCAGATTGGGACTAACCGAATCCTACGAGCAGTACTTC.

The gene calls are TRBV29-1 and TRBJ2-3; TRBD1 is a possible D gene (5 bases). The J call is doubtful: the DNA matches TRBJ1-5 better. Germline V gene lookup returns CDR1 SQVTM and CDR2 ANQGSEA. The CDR3 is made up of 14 amino acids. The CDR3 loop reads CSVVDRGHLDTQHF. DNA of the CDR3: TGCAGCGTGGTCGACAGAGGGCATTTAGATACGCAGCATTTT.

This clonotype is judged medium-sized. Here the CDR3 DNA reads TGTGCCAGCAGCTCTGGACAGTCGACAACTAATGAAAAACTGTTTTTT. Translated, it gives CASSSGQSTTNEKLFF. V and J are TRBV11-1 and TRBJ1-4; D may be TRBD1 (6 bases). Germline CDR1 and CDR2: SGHAT and FQDESV (reference sequence). This CDR3 region has 16 residues. V gave up 4 bases and J gave up 0 bases, with 12 bases separating them.

The V call is TRBV28, the J call TRBJ2-7; D is uncertain. CDR3 length: 11 amino acids. Germline V gene data show CDR1 as MDHEN and CDR2 as SYDVKM. CDR3 sequence reads: CEGHIPYEQYF. CDR3 nucleotide sequence: TGTGAAGGCCATATCCCCTACGAGCAGTACTTC.

In this sample, this clonotype turned up once. The DNA of the CDR3 is TGTGCCAGCAATCTGGGGGCTTTGGGCTACACCTTC. Its translation is CASNLGALGYTF. V and J are TRBV2 and TRBJ1-2; a weak D match, TRBD1 (6 bases). The CDR3 totals 12 residues. Trimming stripped 7 bases from V and 8 bases from J, with 14 bases between. Germline loops: CDR1 SNHLY, CDR2 FYNNEI.

This clonotype was counted ten times or more. This chain links TRBV5-4 with TRBJ2-7; TRBD2 matches 11 bases. Germline V gene data show CDR1 as SGHNT and CDR2 as YYREEE (reference sequence). CDR3 length equals 15 residues. Unmatched junction bases numbered 4, after V lost 4 bases and J lost 1 base. As DNA, the CDR3 is TGTGCCAGCAGCCCTACTAGCGGGGGTTCCTACGAGCAGTACTTC. Amino acid sequence: CASSPTSGGSYEQYF. Complete variable domain (other parts from reference TRBV5-4 and TRBJ2-7): ETGVTQSPTHLIKTRGQQVTLRCSSQSGHNTVSWYQQALGQGPQFIFQYYREEENGRGNFPPRFSGLQFPNYSSELNVNALELDDSALYLCASSPTSGGSYEQYFGPGTRLTVT.

In this sample, this clonotype turned up many times. V and J are TRBV6-1 and TRBJ1-5; the D gene is possibly TRBD1 (6 bases). CDR3 length: 15 amino acids. CDR1 MNHNS and CDR2 SASEGT come from the germline V gene. V lost 6 bases to trimming and J lost 2 bases, with 14 bases between them. The CDR3 DNA reads TGTGCCAGCAGCTCAGGGGTTATCGGCAATCAGCCCCAGCATTTT. This codes for CASSSGVIGNQPQHF.

This clonotype was seen more than once but under ten times. A single base separates this from a much larger clone, so it may be a read error. The chain employs TRBV4-1 and TRBJ2-7; tentative D call: TRBD2 (5 bases). The CDR3 has 15 amino acids. Germline V gene data show CDR1 as MGHRA and CDR2 as YSYEKL. The CDR3 DNA follows: TGCGCCAGCAGCCAAGGTGTTACCGGGAATTACGAGCGGTACTTC. Amino acids: CASSQGVTGNYERYF.

The chain joins TRBV28 to TRBJ1-5; 7 positions agree with TRBD1. This CDR3 spans 15 amino acids. V lost 3 bases to trimming and J lost 3 bases; unmatched junction nucleotides: 5. Germline assignment: CDR1 MDHEN and CDR2 SYDVKM. CDR3 sequence: CASSFEGAYNQPQHF. CDR3 coding DNA: TGTGCCAGCAGTTTCGAGGGGGCCTACAATCAGCCCCAGCATTTT.

As to this clonotype: A read error may be the cause here, since a much bigger clone is one base away. This chain uses TRBV6-1 with TRBJ2-1; D is perhaps TRBD1 (5 bases). Germline V CDR1 and CDR2: MNHNS, SASEGT. The CDR3 consists of 13 residues. V was clipped by 6 bases and J by 6 bases, with 12 bases between them. The CDR3 loop is CASRKQDPNEQFF. In nucleotides, the CDR3 is TGTGCCAGCAGGAAACAGGACCCCAATGAGCAGTTCTTC.

A note on this clonotype: Its ends do not fully match the called genes, so a read error is possible. This rearrangement joins TRBV6-5 to TRBJ2-6, with a weak D call TRBD1 (5 bases). Per germline, CDR1 MNHEY and CDR2 SVGAGI. The CDR3 loop spans 18 amino acids. The CDR3 here is CASSPRQRSYSGANVLTF. The CDR3 DNA follows: TGTGCCAGCAGTCCCCGACAGCGAAGTTACTCTGGAGCCAACGTCCTGACTTTC.

This chain connects TRBV20-1 to TRBJ2-1; TRBD2 is a possible D gene (5 bases). This CDR3 has 10 residues. Germline values: CDR1 DFQATT, CDR2 SNEGSKA (reference sequence). V dropped 6 bases and J dropped 7 bases, with 7 bases sitting between them. As DNA, the CDR3 is TGCAGTGCGGGGAGAAATGAGCAGTTCTTC. It yields the protein CSAGRNEQFF.

Comments on this clonotype: A read error may account for a junction end that differs from germline. The rearrangement links TRBV5-4 to TRBJ1-2; TRBD1 agrees at 8 bases. Germline V gene data show CDR1 as SGHNT and CDR2 as YYREEE (reference sequence). The CDR3 sequence is 16 residues long. The CDR3 nucleotides are TGTACCAGCAGCTCGGTGGCAGGGGGCGCGGCCGGGGGCTACACCTTC. It translates to CTSSSVAGGAAGGYTF.

In this sample, this clonotype turned up many times. This chain joins TRBV6-6 and TRBJ1-1, with 9 bases that match TRBD1. Germline CDR1 is MNHNY and CDR2 is SVGAGI (reference sequence). This CDR3 comprises 13 residues. The V and J ends lost 8 bases and 6 bases, in that order; junction bases with no gene match: 7. The CDR3, as DNA: TGTGCCAGCCTACAGGGGGCGAGGGCTGAAGCTTTCTTT. Encoded protein: CASLQGARAEAFF.